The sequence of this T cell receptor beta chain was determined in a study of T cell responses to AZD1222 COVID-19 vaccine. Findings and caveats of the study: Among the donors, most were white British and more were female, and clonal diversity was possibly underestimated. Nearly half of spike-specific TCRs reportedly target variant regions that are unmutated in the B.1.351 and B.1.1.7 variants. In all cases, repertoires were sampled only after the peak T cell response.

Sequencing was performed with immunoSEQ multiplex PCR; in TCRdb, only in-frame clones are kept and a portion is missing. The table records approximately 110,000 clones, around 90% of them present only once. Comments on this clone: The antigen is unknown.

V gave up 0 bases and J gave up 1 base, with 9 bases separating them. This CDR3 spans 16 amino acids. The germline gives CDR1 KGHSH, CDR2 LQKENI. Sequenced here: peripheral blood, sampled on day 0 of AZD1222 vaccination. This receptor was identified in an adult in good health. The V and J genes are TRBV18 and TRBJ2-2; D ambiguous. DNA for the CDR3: TGTGCCAGCTCACCACCGACCTACCAGAACACCGGGGAGCTGTTTTTT. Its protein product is CASSPPTYQNTGELFF. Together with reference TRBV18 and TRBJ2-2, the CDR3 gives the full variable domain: NAGVMQNPRHLVRRRGQEARLRCSPMKGHSHVYWYRQLPEEGLKFMVYLQKENIIDESGMPKERFSAEFPKEGPSILRIQQVVRGDSAAYFCASSPPTYQNTGELFFGEGSRLTVL.